The 32 T cell receptor beta chains given below trace back to one sample, sequenced in a study of T cell responses to AZD1222 COVID-19 vaccine. The protocol was immunoSEQ multiplex PCR, while the TCRdb copy is restricted to in-frame clones and leaves out a portion. The table records around 94,000 clones, around 83% of them present only once. Sequencing was performed on peripheral blood, taken on day 0 of AZD1222 vaccination. The receptors here all came from an adult in good health.

V gene TRBV6-2 or TRBV6-3 combines with J gene TRBJ1-2, with TRBD1 as a possible D gene (6 bases). This CDR3 is 17 amino acids long. Germline CDR1 MNHEY, CDR2 SVGEGT. V was cut by 3 bases and J by 1 base, with 18 bases left in between. CDR3 region: CASSYSGHLRFNYGYTF. DNA of the CDR3: TGTGCCAGCAGTTATTCGGGACACCTCCGATTTAACTATGGCTACACCTTC.

The rearrangement links TRBV19 to TRBJ1-1; D is unresolved. Germline-derived CDR1 and CDR2 are LNHDA and SQIVND (reference sequence). Trimming left V 7 bases short and J 0 bases short, with 21 bases between. The CDR3 spans 17 residues. CDR3 protein: CASNPRAGDLMNTEAFF. The CDR3 coding sequence is TGTGCCAGTAACCCCCGTGCGGGTGACCTTATGAACACTGAAGCTTTCTTT.

The V call is TRBV7-2, the J call TRBJ2-7; D is tentatively TRBD1 or TRBD2 (5 bases each). The CDR3 has 13 residues. Trimming removed 3 bases from V and 4 bases from J, with 10 bases in between. CDR1 and CDR2 (germline): SGHTA, FQGNSA. CDR3 DNA sequence: TGTGCCAGCAGCTTGAGGGGAGCTTACGAGCAGTACTTC. Its protein product is CASSLRGAYEQYF.

J is TRBJ2-7 and V is TRBV15, with unresolved D. The CDR3 sequence is 15 residues long. With 0 bases removed from V and 9 bases from J, the gap between germline ends came to 18 bases. Germline V CDR1 and CDR2: LNHNV, YYDKDF (reference sequence). For the CDR3, the DNA is TGTGCCACCAGCAGAGAGGACGGGTCCCTCGCTCGGCAGTACTTC. It codes for CATSREDGSLARQYF.

This chain links TRBV3-1 (or the pseudogene TRBV3-2) with TRBJ2-7; a possible D gene is TRBD1 (6 bases). This CDR3 region has 14 residues. V was trimmed by 4 bases and J by 1 base, leaving 11 bases between them. Germline loops: CDR1 LGHDT, CDR2 YNNKEL (reference sequence). The CDR3 coding sequence is TGTGCCAGCAGCCGAGCGCAGGGGTCCTACGAGCAGTACTTC. Translating it yields CASSRAQGSYEQYF.

J is TRBJ1-1 and V is TRBV5-1; tentative D call: TRBD1 (6 bases). Germline CDR1 SGHRS, CDR2 YFSETQ. This CDR3 comprises 15 residues. Trimming took off 1 base at V and 4 bases at J, with 14 bases between the two ends. The DNA of the CDR3 is TGCGCCAGCAGCTTGAGTGCAGGGGAGTTCACTGAAGCTTTCTTT. It encodes CASSLSAGEFTEAFF. Together with reference TRBV5-1 and TRBJ1-1, the CDR3 gives the full variable domain: KAGVTQTPRYLIKTRGQQVTLSCSPISGHRSVSWYQQTPGQGLQFLFEYFSETQRNKGNFPGRFSGRQFSNSRSEMNVSTLELGDSALYLCASSLSAGEFTEAFFGQGTRLTVV.

CDR3 sequence (DNA): TGTGCCAGCTCACCGAGGACCTACCAAGAGACCCAGTACTTC. Protein sequence: CASSPRTYQETQYF. The V gene is TRBV18, the J gene TRBJ2-5; D not resolved. The CDR3 loop spans 14 amino acids. The V gene's germline CDR1 is KGHSH and CDR2 LQKENI. V lost 3 bases to trimming and J lost 0 bases, with 8 bases between them. Drawing the rest from reference TRBV18 and TRBJ2-5, the complete variable domain is NAGVMQNPRHLVRRRGQEARLRCSPMKGHSHVYWYRQLPEEGLKFMVYLQKENIIDESGMPKERFSAEFPKEGPSILRIQQVVRGDSAAYFCASSPRTYQETQYFGPGTRLLVL.

This chain links TRBV27 with TRBJ2-7, with a tentative D call TRBD2 (6 bases). The CDR3 sequence is 12 residues long. CDR1 is MNHEY and CDR2 is SMNVEV in the germline V gene (reference sequence). The V and J ends lost 3 bases and 4 bases respectively, with 7 bases between them. CDR3 nucleotides: TGTGCCAGCAGTTTTGGGAGGTACGAGCAGTACTTC. Translation: CASSFGRYEQYF.

The V call is TRBV19, the J call TRBJ1-2; no reliable D call. The CDR3 is 10 residues long. V was trimmed by 10 bases and J by 7 bases, leaving 10 bases between them. Germline V lookup: CDR1 LNHDA, CDR2 SQIVND (reference sequence). The DNA for the CDR3 is TGTGCCACCAGAGGCCCTGGCTACACCTTC. This translates into CATRGPGYTF.

This clone was seen a handful of times. The chain recombines TRBV7-8 with TRBJ2-7; D gene unclear. The CDR3 is 14 residues long. V was trimmed by 1 base and J by 3 bases, leaving 10 bases between them. Germline loops: CDR1 SGHVS, CDR2 FQNEAQ. The CDR3 nucleotides are TGTGCCAGCAGCTTAGGTAGAATTCGCTACGAGCAGTACTTC. Its protein is CASSLGRIRYEQYF.

The rearrangement uses TRBV12-3 or TRBV12-4 and TRBJ1-3; D unclear. V lost 3 bases to trimming and J lost 6 bases, with 3 bases between them. The CDR3 is made up of 11 amino acids. The CDR3 sequence: CASSLKNTIYF. The CDR3 nucleotides read TGTGCCAGCAGTTTGAAAAACACCATATATTTT.

The V and J genes are TRBV7-8 and TRBJ2-7; D is possibly TRBD1 or TRBD2 (5 bases each). Germline CDR1 reads SGHVS; CDR2 reads FQNEAQ. This CDR3 spans 14 amino acids. Deletions cut 3 bases from V and 2 bases from J, with 11 bases between. The CDR3 coding sequence is TGTGCCAGCAGCTTGGGACGAACCACCTACGAGCAGTACTTC. Amino acids: CASSLGRTTYEQYF.

The rearrangement links TRBV5-1 to TRBJ2-4, with D perhaps TRBD1 (6 bases). In germline, CDR1 is SGHRS, CDR2 YFSETQ. Trimming pared 4 bases from V and 5 bases from J, leaving 16 bases between. CDR3 size: 15 residues. The CDR3 reads CASSPGTPWENIQYF. The CDR3 DNA reads as TGCGCCAGCAGCCCCGGGACACCGTGGGAAAACATTCAGTACTTC.

This clone was found once. This sequence joins TRBV7-2 and TRBJ2-2; 9 bases align to TRBD2. The CDR3 consists of 15 residues. Germline CDR1 is SGHTA and CDR2 is FQGNSA. The ends lost 1 base at V and 8 bases at J; junction bases unmatched: 5. This chain's CDR3 is CASSLVASGAGELFF. The DNA for the CDR3 is TGTGCCAGCAGCTTAGTGGCTAGCGGGGCTGGGGAGCTGTTTTTT.

Only a few counts were recorded for this clone. The genes are TRBV27 and TRBJ1-2; D may be TRBD1 (5 bases). Trimming cost V 7 bases and J 13 bases, with 19 bases left between them. CDR1 is MNHEY and CDR2 is SMNVEV in the germline V gene (reference sequence). This CDR3 comprises 12 residues. The CDR3 DNA reads as TGTGCCAGCAAAGGTTCAGGGTCAACCTCCACCTTC. Translating gives CASKGSGSTSTF.

The V gene is TRBV7-8, the J gene TRBJ2-7; 8 nucleotides align to TRBD1. Looked up from germline, CDR1 is SGHVS and CDR2 is FQNEAQ. Trimming cost V 3 bases and J 5 bases; bases outside gene matches: 6. This CDR3 is built from 14 residues. CDR3 nucleotide sequence: TGTGCCAGCAGCTTCCGGACAGGGCTAAACGAGCAGTACTTC. This sequence encodes CASSFRTGLNEQYF. Looking up the rest from reference TRBV7-8 and TRBJ2-7 gives the full variable domain: GAGVSQSPRYKVAKRGQDVALRCDPISGHVSLFWYQQALGQGPEFLTYFQNEAQLDKSGLPSDRFFAERPEGSVSTLKIQRTQQEDSAVYLCASSFRTGLNEQYFGPGTRLTVT.

The CDR3 DNA is TGTGCCAGCAGTCTGAGGGGTAGCAATCAGCCCCAGCATTTT. The encoded protein is CASSLRGSNQPQHF. The rearrangement links TRBV5-5 to TRBJ1-5; tentatively, D is TRBD1 (5 bases). V gave up 5 bases and J gave up 0 bases, with 9 bases separating them. CDR3 length: 14 residues. CDR1 SGHKS and CDR2 YYEKEE come from the germline V gene (reference sequence).

The J gene is TRBJ2-7, the V gene TRBV30, with D hard to call. The germline CDR1 and CDR2 sequences are GTSNPN and SVGIG (reference sequence). CDR3 length: 12 amino acids. V gave up 1 base and J gave up 4 bases, with 8 bases separating them. The chain's CDR3 is CAWSGPVYEQYF. The CDR3 DNA sequence: TGTGCCTGGAGTGGTCCCGTGTACGAGCAGTACTTC. Full variable domain (remainder filled in from reference TRBV30 and TRBJ2-7): SQTIHQWPATLVQPVGSPLSLECTVEGTSNPNLYWYRQAAGRGLQLLFYSVGIGQISSEVPQNLSASRPQDRQFILSSKKLLLSDSGFYLCAWSGPVYEQYFGPGTRLTVT.

CDR3 sequence: CASSSPLKRDTYEQYF. For the CDR3, the DNA is TGTGCCAGCAGTTCCCCCTTAAAGCGGGATACCTACGAGCAGTACTTC. The J gene is TRBJ2-7, the V gene TRBV27; the match to TRBD2 covers 7 bases. In germline, CDR1 is MNHEY, CDR2 SMNVEV (reference sequence). CDR3 length: 16 amino acids. Trimming took 4 bases from V and 2 from J; bases not matched to a gene: 11.

The rearrangement links TRBV10-1 to TRBJ2-5; TRBD1 is a possible D gene (5 bases). CDR3 size: 14 residues. V lost 7 bases and J lost 5, with 17 bases in between. CDR1 is WNHNN, CDR2 SYGVQD, per germline (reference sequence). The CDR3 bases are TGCGCCAGCACCAGAGGTTTGTCAGGGGAGACCCAGTACTTC. Translated, it gives CASTRGLSGETQYF.

The V call is TRBV7-2, the J call TRBJ1-5; 9 bases are shared with TRBD1. The CDR3 has 15 residues. The ends lost 5 bases at V and 7 bases at J; junction bases unmatched: 9. CDR1 and CDR2 from the germline V gene are SGHTA and FQGNSA. The CDR3 coding sequence is TGTGCCAGCAGCGCCGGGACAGGGAGTAACCAGCCCCAGCATTTT. Protein sequence: CASSAGTGSNQPQHF. Full variable domain (remainder filled in from reference TRBV7-2 and TRBJ1-5): GAGVSQSPSNKVTEKGKDVELRCDPISGHTALYWYRQSLGQGLEFLIYFQGNSAPDKSGLPSDRFSAERTGGSVSTLTIQRTQQEDSAVYLCASSAGTGSNQPQHFGDGTRLSIL.

This sequence joins TRBV6-2 or TRBV6-3 and TRBJ2-1; 8 bases match TRBD1. V gave up 5 bases and J gave up 5 bases; unmatched junction bases: 11. CDR3 length equals 16 residues. The germline V gene encodes CDR1 MNHEY and CDR2 SVGEGT. The CDR3 here is CASSPFGRGPNNEQFF. In nucleotides, the CDR3 is TGTGCCAGCAGTCCATTTGGCAGGGGGCCTAACAATGAGCAGTTCTTC.

The chain links TRBV14 to TRBJ2-7, with TRBD1 matching over 7 bases. Germline lookup yields CDR1 SGHDN and CDR2 FVKESK. Trimming cost V 4 bases and J 0 bases; bases outside gene matches: 3. This CDR3 has 14 residues. CDR3 region: CASSPGTVSYEQYF. The CDR3 coding sequence is TGTGCCAGCAGCCCCGGGACAGTCTCCTACGAGCAGTACTTC. Together with reference TRBV14 and TRBJ2-7, the CDR3 gives the full variable domain: EAGVTQFPSHSVIEKGQTVTLRCDPISGHDNLYWYRRVMGKEIKFLLHFVKESKQDESGMPNNRFLAERTGGTYSTLKVQPAELEDSGVYFCASSPGTVSYEQYFGPGTRLTVT.

This clone showed up just once. The V call is TRBV18, the J call TRBJ2-7; D is possibly TRBD2 (6 bases). Trimming pared 0 bases from V and 6 bases from J, leaving 15 bases between. Germline-derived CDR1 and CDR2 are KGHSH and LQKENI. This CDR3 region has 15 residues. The CDR3 sequence is CASSPPTGGGSEQYF. The CDR3 DNA is TGTGCCAGCTCACCACCAACCGGTGGGGGGTCCGAGCAGTACTTC.

The rearrangement links TRBV9 to TRBJ2-7; D is possibly TRBD1 or TRBD2 (5 bases each). The CDR3 contains 13 residues. V was clipped by 4 bases and J by 6 bases, with 14 bases between them. Germline loops: CDR1 SGDLS, CDR2 YYNGEE. CDR3 bases: TGTGCCAGCAGCCCCTACTGGGACGGCGAGCAGTACTTC. It translates to CASSPYWDGEQYF.

This clone showed up just once. The CDR3 DNA is TGTGCCAGCAGCTTAGGGCTGAGCTCCTACGAGCAGTACTTC. This encodes CASSLGLSSYEQYF. The chain combines TRBV7-8 with TRBJ2-7; D remains ambiguous. The CDR3 contains 14 residues. Germline V CDR1 and CDR2: SGHVS, FQNEAQ. Trimming removed 1 base from V and 0 bases from J, with 7 bases in between.

The chain uses TRBV7-2 and TRBJ1-2; D not certain. The CDR3 totals 13 residues. Germline lookup yields CDR1 SGHTA and CDR2 FQGNSA. V was cut by 4 bases and J by 7 bases, with 13 bases left in between. The CDR3 nucleotides read TGTGCCAGCAGCTCCTCCCCCTCCACTGGCTACACCTTC. Residues: CASSSSPSTGYTF. The whole variable domain, remainder taken from reference TRBV7-2 and TRBJ1-2, is GAGVSQSPSNKVTEKGKDVELRCDPISGHTALYWYRQSLGQGLEFLIYFQGNSAPDKSGLPSDRFSAERTGGSVSTLTIQRTQQEDSAVYLCASSSSPSTGYTFGSGTRLTVV.

The chain recombines TRBV3-1 (or the pseudogene TRBV3-2) with TRBJ1-4; D possibly corresponds to TRBD1 (6 bases). The CDR3 sequence is 14 residues long. Trimming took 7 bases from V and 3 from J, leaving 12 bases between them. Germline CDR1 is LGHDT and CDR2 is YNNKEL (reference sequence). CDR3 residues: CASTRQASNEKLFF. CDR3 sequence (DNA): TGTGCCAGCACCCGACAGGCTTCTAATGAAAAACTGTTTTTT.

This chain links TRBV19 with TRBJ2-6; D might be TRBD1 (6 bases). Trimming pared 5 bases from V and 0 bases from J, leaving 17 bases between. The length of the CDR3 is 18 residues. Germline V gene data show CDR1 as LNHDA and CDR2 as SQIVND (reference sequence). The CDR3 protein is CASSVQGSESSGANVLTF. The CDR3, as DNA: TGTGCCAGTAGTGTTCAGGGGTCGGAGTCCTCTGGGGCCAACGTCCTGACTTTC.

The rearrangement joins TRBV7-2 to TRBJ2-5; D may be TRBD1 (5 bases). CDR3 size: 16 residues. Trimming took 1 base from V and 7 from J, leaving 19 bases between them. The germline CDR1 and CDR2 sequences are SGHTA and FQGNSA. Written as DNA, the CDR3 is TGTGCCAGCAGCTTAGGATGGGGCAGCCCACCGGGGACCCAGTACTTC. This codes for CASSLGWGSPPGTQYF.

This chain links TRBV5-1 with TRBJ2-5; 14 bases are a match to TRBD2. Germline trimming cut 4 bases from V and 5 bases from J; bases unmatched to any gene: 4. Germline V gene data show CDR1 as SGHRS and CDR2 as YFSETQ. The CDR3 contains 15 residues. Here the CDR3 DNA reads TGCGCCAGCAGCGGGACTAGCGGGAGAGGGGAGACCCAGTACTTC. As protein: CASSGTSGRGETQYF.

The chain employs TRBV4-3 and TRBJ1-3; D is ambiguous. Germline CDR1 is LGHNA and CDR2 is YSLEER. The length of the CDR3 is 16 residues. V was shortened by 0 bases and J by 0 bases, with 9 bases between the two germline ends. Here the CDR3 reads CASSQDADSSGNTIYF. CDR3 bases: TGCGCCAGCAGCCAAGACGCAGATAGCTCTGGAAACACCATATATTTT.